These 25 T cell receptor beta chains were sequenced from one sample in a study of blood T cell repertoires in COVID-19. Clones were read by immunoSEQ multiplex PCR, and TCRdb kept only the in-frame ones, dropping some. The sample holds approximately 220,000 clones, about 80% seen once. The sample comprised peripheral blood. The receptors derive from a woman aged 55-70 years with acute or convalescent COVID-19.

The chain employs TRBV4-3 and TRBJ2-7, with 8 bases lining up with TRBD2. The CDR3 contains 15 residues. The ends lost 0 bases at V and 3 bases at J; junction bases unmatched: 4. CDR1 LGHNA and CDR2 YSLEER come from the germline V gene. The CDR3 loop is CASSQDNGGDYEQYF. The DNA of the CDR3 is TGCGCCAGCAGCCAAGATAACGGGGGGGACTACGAGCAGTACTTC.

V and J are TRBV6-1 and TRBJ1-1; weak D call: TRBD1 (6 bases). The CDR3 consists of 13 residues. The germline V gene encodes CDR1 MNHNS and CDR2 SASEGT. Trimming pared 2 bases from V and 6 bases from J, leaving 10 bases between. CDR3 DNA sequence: TGTGCCAGCAGTGAACTAAACAGGGCTGAAGCTTTCTTT. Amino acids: CASSELNRAEAFF.

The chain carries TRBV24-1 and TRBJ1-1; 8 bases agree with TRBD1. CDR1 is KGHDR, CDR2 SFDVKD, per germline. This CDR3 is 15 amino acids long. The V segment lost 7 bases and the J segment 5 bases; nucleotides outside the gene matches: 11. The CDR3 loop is CATRESGGASTEAFF. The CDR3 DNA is TGTGCCACCAGGGAATCAGGGGGCGCTTCAACTGAAGCTTTCTTT.

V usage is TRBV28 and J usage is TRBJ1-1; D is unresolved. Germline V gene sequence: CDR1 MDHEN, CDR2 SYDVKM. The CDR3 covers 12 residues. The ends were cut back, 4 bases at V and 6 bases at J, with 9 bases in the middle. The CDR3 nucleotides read TGTGCCAGCAGTTCGGGGAATCCTGAAGCTTTCTTT. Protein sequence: CASSSGNPEAFF.

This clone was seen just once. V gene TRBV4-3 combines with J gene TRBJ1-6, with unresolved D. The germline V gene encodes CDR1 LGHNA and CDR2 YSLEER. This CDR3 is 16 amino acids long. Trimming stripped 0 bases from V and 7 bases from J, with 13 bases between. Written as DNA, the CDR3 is TGCGCCAGCAGCCAAGATCCCCCTCCGAGGAATTCACCCCTCCACTTT. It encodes CASSQDPPPRNSPLHF.

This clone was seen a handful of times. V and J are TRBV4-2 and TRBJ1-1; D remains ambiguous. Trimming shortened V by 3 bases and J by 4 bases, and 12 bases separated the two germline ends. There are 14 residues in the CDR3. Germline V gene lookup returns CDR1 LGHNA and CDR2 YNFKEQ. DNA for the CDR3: TGTGCCAGCAGCCATACGGTGCGAGTCACTGAAGCTTTCTTT. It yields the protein CASSHTVRVTEAFF.

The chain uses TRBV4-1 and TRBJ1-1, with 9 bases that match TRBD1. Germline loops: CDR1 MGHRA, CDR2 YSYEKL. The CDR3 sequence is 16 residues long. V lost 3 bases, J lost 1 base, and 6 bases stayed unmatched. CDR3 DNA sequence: TGCGCCAGCAGCCAGACGGAGGGACAGGGGAACACTGAAGCTTTCTTT. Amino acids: CASSQTEGQGNTEAFF.

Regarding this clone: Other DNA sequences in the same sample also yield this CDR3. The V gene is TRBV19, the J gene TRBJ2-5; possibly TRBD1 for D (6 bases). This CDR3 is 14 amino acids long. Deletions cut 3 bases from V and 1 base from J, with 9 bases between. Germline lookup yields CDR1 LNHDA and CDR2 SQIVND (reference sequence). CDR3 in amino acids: CASSITGSQETQYF. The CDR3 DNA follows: TGTGCCAGTAGTATTACAGGGAGCCAAGAGACCCAGTACTTC.

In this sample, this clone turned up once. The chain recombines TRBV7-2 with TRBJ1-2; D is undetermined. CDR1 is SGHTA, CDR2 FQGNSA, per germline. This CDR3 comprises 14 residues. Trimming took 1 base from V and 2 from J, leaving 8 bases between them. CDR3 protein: CASSLEASNYGYTF. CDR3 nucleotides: TGTGCCAGCAGCTTAGAAGCGTCCAACTATGGCTACACCTTC.

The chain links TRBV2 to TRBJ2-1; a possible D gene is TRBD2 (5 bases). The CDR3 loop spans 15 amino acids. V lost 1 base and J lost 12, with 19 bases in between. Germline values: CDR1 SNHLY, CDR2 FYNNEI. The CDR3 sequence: CASSEDSGLLRVQFF. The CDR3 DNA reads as TGTGCCAGCAGTGAAGACTCGGGCCTATTGAGGGTGCAGTTCTTC.

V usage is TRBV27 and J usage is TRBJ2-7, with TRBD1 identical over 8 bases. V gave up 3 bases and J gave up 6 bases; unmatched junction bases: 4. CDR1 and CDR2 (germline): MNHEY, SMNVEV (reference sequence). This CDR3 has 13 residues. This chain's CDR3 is CASSLGRGREQYF. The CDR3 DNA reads TGTGCCAGCAGTTTGGGCAGGGGGCGCGAGCAGTACTTC.

CDR3 amino acids: CASSFNHPGQSSGGGYTF. CDR3 nucleotide sequence: TGCGCCAGCAGCTTCAACCACCCGGGACAGAGTTCTGGAGGTGGCTACACCTTC. The V call is TRBV5-1, the J call TRBJ1-2; 7 nucleotides line up with TRBD1. CDR1 and CDR2 (germline): SGHRS, YFSETQ. CDR3 length: 18 residues. Trimming took 2 bases from V and 7 from J; bases not matched to a gene: 20. The full variable domain, with the rest looked up from reference TRBV5-1 and TRBJ1-2, is KAGVTQTPRYLIKTRGQQVTLSCSPISGHRSVSWYQQTPGQGLQFLFEYFSETQRNKGNFPGRFSGRQFSNSRSEMNVSTLELGDSALYLCASSFNHPGQSSGGGYTFGSGTRLTVV.

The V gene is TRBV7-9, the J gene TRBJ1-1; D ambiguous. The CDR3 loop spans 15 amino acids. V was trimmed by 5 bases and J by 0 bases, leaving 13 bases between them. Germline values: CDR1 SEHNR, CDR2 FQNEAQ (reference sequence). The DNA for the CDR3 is TGTGCCAGCAGCCCCCGTGTCAACATGAACACTGAAGCTTTCTTT. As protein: CASSPRVNMNTEAFF.

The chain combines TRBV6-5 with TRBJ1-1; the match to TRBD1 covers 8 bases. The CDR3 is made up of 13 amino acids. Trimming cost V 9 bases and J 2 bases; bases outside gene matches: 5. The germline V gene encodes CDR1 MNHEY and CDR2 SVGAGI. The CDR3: CASLQGANTEAFF. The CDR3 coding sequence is TGTGCCAGTCTTCAGGGGGCTAACACTGAAGCTTTCTTT.

This CDR3 reads CASSPWTGRTDTQYF. The CDR3, as DNA: TGTGCCAGCAGCCCTTGGACAGGGAGGACAGATACGCAGTATTTT. The V gene is TRBV7-9, the J gene TRBJ2-3, with TRBD1 identical over 8 bases. CDR1 and CDR2 from the germline V gene are SEHNR and FQNEAQ (reference sequence). CDR3 length: 15 amino acids. Trimming cost V 5 bases and J 3 bases; bases outside gene matches: 7.

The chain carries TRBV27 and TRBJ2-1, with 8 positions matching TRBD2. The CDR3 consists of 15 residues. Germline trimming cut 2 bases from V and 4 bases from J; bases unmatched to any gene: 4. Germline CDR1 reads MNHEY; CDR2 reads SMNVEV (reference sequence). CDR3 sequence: CASSLQRGLYNEQFF. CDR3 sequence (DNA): TGTGCCAGCAGTTTACAGCGGGGGCTATACAATGAGCAGTTCTTC.

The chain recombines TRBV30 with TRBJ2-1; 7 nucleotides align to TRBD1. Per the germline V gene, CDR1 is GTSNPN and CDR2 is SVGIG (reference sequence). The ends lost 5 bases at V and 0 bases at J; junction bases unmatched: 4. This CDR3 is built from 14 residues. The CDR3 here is CAWYRGRSYNEQFF. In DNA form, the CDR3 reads TGTGCCTGGTACAGGGGCCGCTCCTACAATGAGCAGTTCTTC.

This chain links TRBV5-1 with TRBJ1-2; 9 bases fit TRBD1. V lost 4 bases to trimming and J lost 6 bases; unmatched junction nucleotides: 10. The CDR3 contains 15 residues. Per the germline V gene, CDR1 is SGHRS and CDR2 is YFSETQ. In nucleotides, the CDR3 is TGCGCCAGCAGCGATGGAGCAACAGGGGGCAATGGCTACACCTTC. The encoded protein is CASSDGATGGNGYTF.

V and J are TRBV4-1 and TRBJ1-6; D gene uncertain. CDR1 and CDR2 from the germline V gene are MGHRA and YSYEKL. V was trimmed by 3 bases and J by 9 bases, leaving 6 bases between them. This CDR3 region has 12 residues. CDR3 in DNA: TGCGCCAGCAGCCAGGAGGTTTCACCCCTCCACTTT. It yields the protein CASSQEVSPLHF.

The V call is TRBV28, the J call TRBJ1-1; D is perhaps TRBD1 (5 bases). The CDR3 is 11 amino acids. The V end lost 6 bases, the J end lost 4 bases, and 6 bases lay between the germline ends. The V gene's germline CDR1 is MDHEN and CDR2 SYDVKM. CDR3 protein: CASRQGTEAFF. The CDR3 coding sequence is TGTGCCAGCAGGCAGGGCACTGAAGCTTTCTTT.

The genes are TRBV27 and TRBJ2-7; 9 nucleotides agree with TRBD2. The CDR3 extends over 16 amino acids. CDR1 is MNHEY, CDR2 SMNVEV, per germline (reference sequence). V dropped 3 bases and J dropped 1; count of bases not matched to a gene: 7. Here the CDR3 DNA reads TGTGCCAGCAGTTTGGCTAGCGGGGTCCCTTCCTACGAGCAGTACTTC. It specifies CASSLASGVPSYEQYF.

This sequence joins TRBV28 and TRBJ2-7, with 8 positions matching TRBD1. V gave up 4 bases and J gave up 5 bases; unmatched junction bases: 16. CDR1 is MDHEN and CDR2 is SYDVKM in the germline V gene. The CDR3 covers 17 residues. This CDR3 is CASSSKPPVDRAHEQYF. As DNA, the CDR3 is TGTGCCAGCAGTTCAAAACCCCCCGTGGACAGGGCCCACGAGCAGTACTTC.

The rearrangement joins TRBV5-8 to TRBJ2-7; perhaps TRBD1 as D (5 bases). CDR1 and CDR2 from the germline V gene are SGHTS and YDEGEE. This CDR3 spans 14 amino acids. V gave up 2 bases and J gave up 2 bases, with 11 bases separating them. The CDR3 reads CASSFRQPPYEQYF. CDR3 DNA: TGTGCCAGCAGCTTCAGACAGCCGCCCTACGAGCAGTACTTC. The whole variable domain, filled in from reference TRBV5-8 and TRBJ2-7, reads EAGVTQSPTHLIKTRGQQATLRCSPISGHTSVYWYQQALGLGLQFLLWYDEGEERNRGNFPPRFSGRQFPNYSSELNVNALELEDSALYLCASSFRQPPYEQYFGPGTRLTVT.

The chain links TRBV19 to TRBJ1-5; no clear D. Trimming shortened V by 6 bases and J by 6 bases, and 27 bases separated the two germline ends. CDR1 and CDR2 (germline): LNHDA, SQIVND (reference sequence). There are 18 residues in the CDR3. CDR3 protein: CASSKTLRGPGGSQPQHF. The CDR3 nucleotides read TGTGCCAGTAGCAAAACCCTGAGAGGGCCGGGAGGTAGTCAGCCCCAGCATTTT.

CDR3 region: CASSGVNRGLAFF. CDR3 nucleotides: TGTGCCAGCAGTGGTGTGAACAGGGGTCTAGCTTTCTTT. The chain is built from TRBV2 and TRBJ1-1, with 7 bases fitting TRBD1. The CDR3 totals 13 residues. Trimming at V came to 4 bases and at J to 10 bases, leaving 9 bases not matched to a gene. The V gene's germline CDR1 is SNHLY and CDR2 FYNNEI.